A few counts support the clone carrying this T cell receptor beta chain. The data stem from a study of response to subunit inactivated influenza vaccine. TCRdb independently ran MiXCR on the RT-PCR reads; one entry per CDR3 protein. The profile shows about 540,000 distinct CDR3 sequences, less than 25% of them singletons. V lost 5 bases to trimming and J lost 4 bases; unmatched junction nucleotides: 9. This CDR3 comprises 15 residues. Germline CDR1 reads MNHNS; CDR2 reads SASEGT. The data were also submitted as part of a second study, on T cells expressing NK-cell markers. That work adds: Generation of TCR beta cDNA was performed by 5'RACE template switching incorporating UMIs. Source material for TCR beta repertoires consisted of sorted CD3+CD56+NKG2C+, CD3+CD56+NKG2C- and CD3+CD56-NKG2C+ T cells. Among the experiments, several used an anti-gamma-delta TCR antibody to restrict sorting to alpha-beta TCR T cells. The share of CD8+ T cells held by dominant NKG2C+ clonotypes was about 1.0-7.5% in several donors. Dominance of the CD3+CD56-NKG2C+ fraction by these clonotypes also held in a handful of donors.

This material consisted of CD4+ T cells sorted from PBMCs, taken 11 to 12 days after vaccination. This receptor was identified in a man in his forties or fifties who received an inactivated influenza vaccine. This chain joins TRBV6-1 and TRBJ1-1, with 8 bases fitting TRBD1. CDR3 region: CASSRQGSEVTEAFF. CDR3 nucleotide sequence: TGTGCCAGCAGTAGACAGGGGTCTGAGGTCACTGAAGCTTTCTTT.